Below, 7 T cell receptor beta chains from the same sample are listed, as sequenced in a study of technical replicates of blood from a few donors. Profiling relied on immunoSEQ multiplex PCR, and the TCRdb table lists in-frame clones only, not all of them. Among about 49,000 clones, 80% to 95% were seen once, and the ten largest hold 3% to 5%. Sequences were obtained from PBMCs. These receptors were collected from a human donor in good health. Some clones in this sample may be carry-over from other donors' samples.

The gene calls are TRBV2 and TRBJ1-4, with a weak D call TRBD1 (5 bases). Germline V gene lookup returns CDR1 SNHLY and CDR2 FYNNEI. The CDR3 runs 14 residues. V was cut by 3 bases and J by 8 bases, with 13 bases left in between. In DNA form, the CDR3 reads TGTGCCAGCAGTGATCACAGGTCGGAAGAAAAACTGTTTTTT. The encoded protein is CASSDHRSEEKLFF.

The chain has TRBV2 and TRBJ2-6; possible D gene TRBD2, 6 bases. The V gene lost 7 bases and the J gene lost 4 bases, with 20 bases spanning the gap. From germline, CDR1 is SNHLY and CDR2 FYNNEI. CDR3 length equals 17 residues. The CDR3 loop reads CASKESFSGAGANVLTF. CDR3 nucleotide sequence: TGTGCCAGCAAAGAATCTTTCTCGGGAGCCGGGGCCAACGTCCTGACTTTC. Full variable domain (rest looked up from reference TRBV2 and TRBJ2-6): EPEVTQTPSHQVTQMGQEVILRCVPISNHLYFYWYRQILGQKVEFLVSFYNNEISEKSEIFDDQFSVERPDGSNFTLKIRSTKLEDSAMYFCASKESFSGAGANVLTFGAGSRLTVL.

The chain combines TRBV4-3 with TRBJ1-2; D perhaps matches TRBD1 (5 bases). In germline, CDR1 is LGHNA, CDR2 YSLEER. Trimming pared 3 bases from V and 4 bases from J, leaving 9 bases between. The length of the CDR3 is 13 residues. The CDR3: CASSQGQSYGYTF. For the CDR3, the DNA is TGCGCCAGCAGCCAGGGGCAGAGCTATGGCTACACCTTC.

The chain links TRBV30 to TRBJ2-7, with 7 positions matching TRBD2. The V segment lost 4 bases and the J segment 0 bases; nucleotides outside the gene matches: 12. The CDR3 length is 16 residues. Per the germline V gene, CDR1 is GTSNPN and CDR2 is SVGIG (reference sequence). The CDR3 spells CAWTPGGGGGSYEQYF. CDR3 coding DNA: TGTGCCTGGACCCCTGGTGGGGGGGGAGGCTCCTACGAGCAGTACTTC.

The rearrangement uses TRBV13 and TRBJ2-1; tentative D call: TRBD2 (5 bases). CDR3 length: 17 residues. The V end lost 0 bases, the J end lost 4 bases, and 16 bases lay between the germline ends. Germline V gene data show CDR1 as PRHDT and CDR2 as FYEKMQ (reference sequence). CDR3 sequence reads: CASSLGLTGNGYNEQFF. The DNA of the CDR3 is TGTGCCAGCAGCTTAGGCCTAACGGGGAACGGTTACAATGAGCAGTTCTTC. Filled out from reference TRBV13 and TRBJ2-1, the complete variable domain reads AAGVIQSPRHLIKEKRETATLKCYPIPRHDTVYWYQQGPGQDPQFLISFYEKMQSDKGSIPDRFSAQQFSDYHSELNMSSLELGDSALYFCASSLGLTGNGYNEQFFGPGTRLTVL.

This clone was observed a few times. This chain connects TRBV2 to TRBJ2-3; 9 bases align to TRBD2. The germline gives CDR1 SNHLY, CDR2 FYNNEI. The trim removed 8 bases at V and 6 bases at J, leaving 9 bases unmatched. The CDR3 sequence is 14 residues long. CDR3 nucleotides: TGTGCCAGCTTGCCGGGACTAGCATATGATACGCAGTATTTT. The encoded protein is CASLPGLAYDTQYF.

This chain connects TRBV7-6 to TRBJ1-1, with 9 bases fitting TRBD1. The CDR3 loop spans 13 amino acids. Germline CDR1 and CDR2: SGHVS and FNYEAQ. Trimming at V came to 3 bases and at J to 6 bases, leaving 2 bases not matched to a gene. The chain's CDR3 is CASSFDRGAEAFF. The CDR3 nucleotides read TGTGCCAGCAGCTTCGACAGGGGGGCTGAAGCTTTCTTT.